The clone carrying this TCR beta chain was seen more than once but under ten times. Antigen unknown. This entry is derived from a study of beta chain features in type 1 diabetes. Study context: Examination spanned about 110 million sorted cells from all samples. General study results and limits: Across all four CD4+ subsets, people with type 1 diabetes showed modestly shorter TCRB CDR3s. Compared with healthy donors, patients appeared to share more similar naive, central memory and regulatory TCRB repertoires.

Per germline, CDR1 SQVTM and CDR2 ANQGSEA. This CDR3 comprises 13 residues. Trimming took 3 bases from V and 4 from J, leaving 12 bases between them. Sequenced material consisted of expressed TCRB transcripts (all of the isolated RNA was reverse transcribed). Generated by immunoSEQ multiplex PCR, the TCRdb table keeps only in-frame clones and is missing some. The sample contains over 120,000 clones, 13% of which appear only once. The receptor comes from a man aged 18 to 30 with type 1 diabetes. Sequencing used central memory CD4+ T cells from blood. The genes are TRBV29-1 and TRBJ1-2; TRBD1 is a possible D gene (6 bases). The CDR3 protein is CSVDGEGGYGYTF. CDR3 sequence (DNA): TGCAGCGTTGACGGCGAGGGGGGCTATGGCTACACCTTC. Complete variable domain (other parts from reference TRBV29-1 and TRBJ1-2): SAVISQKPSRDICQRGTSLTIQCQVDSQVTMMFWYRQQPGQSLTLIATANQGSEATYESGFVIDKFPISRPNLTFSTLTVSNMSPEDSSIYLCSVDGEGGYGYTFGSGTRLTVV.